The present TCR beta chain was sequenced within a study of tumor and adjacent non-tumor tissue in lung cancer. This sample's RNA came from whole unsorted tissue. This non-tumor lung sample came from over 3 cm beyond the tumor edge. TCRbeta libraries were built with three rounds of nested PCR, modified from ARM-PCR. TCRdb recomputed calls from the multiplex PCR reads with MiXCR, one row per CDR3 protein. The sample lists some 80,000 distinct CDR3 sequences; 76% were seen once. This sequence was found in a man between 65 and 79 years old with non-small cell lung cancer. Sequencing was carried out using distant non-tumor lung tissue.

CDR3 loop: CASKIGRENLYEQYF. The CDR3 nucleotides read TGTGCCAGCAAGATTGGCAGGGAAAATCTTTACGAGCAGTACTTC. The chain couples TRBV7-3 to TRBJ2-7; D possibly corresponds to TRBD1 (5 bases). Germline CDR1 is SGHTA and CDR2 is FQGTGA. The CDR3 is made up of 15 amino acids. The ends were cut back, 7 bases at V and 4 bases at J, with 20 bases in the middle.